The 16 T cell receptor beta chains listed next were all sequenced from one sample in a study of PD-L1 blockade in urothelial cancer. Time point reported: pretreatment peripheral blood. Generated by immunoSEQ multiplex PCR, the TCRdb table keeps only in-frame clones and is missing some. The table includes about 95,000 clones, around 86% detected once. Sequenced material: PBMCs, taken around atezolizumab (anti-PD-L1) treatment. These receptors were collected from a man in his sixties with urothelial cancer.

The chain employs TRBV7-8 and TRBJ2-1, with a weak D call TRBD1 (5 bases). Germline lookup yields CDR1 SGHVS and CDR2 FQNEAQ. The CDR3 extends over 18 amino acids. Trimming shortened V by 0 bases and J by 2 bases, and 17 bases separated the two germline ends. The CDR3 loop reads CASSLAHIGVRPYNEQFF. The CDR3, as DNA: TGTGCCAGCAGCTTAGCGCATATAGGGGTACGCCCCTACAATGAGCAGTTCTTC.

This clone appeared once. V and J are TRBV6-1 and TRBJ2-3, with 10 positions matching TRBD1. Germline V gene data show CDR1 as MNHNS and CDR2 as SASEGT. The length of the CDR3 is 16 residues. V shed 3 bases and J 2 bases; nucleotides not matched to a gene: 5. CDR3 loop: CASSETGGGFTDTQYF. As DNA, the CDR3 is TGTGCCAGCAGTGAGACAGGGGGCGGATTCACAGATACGCAGTATTTT.

The genes are TRBV9 and TRBJ1-5; no clear D. CDR1 is SGDLS and CDR2 is YYNGEE in the germline V gene. CDR3 size: 12 residues. V gave up 1 base and J gave up 6 bases, with 5 bases separating them. The CDR3, as DNA: TGTGCCAGCAGCGTAACAGTTCAGCCCCAGCATTTT. Residues: CASSVTVQPQHF.

The rearrangement links TRBV25-1 to TRBJ2-3, with D perhaps TRBD2 (6 bases). The CDR3 consists of 15 residues. CDR1 is MGHDK, CDR2 SYGVNS, per germline. V was shortened by 1 base and J by 0 bases, with 8 bases between the two germline ends. The CDR3 bases are TGTGCCAGCAGTGAATTGGGGGGTAGCACAGATACGCAGTATTTT. It translates to CASSELGGSTDTQYF.

The chain carries TRBV19 and TRBJ1-6, with 8 bases matching TRBD1. CDR3 length: 13 residues. The V and J ends lost 8 bases and 8 bases, in that order; junction bases with no gene match: 5. The V gene's germline CDR1 is LNHDA and CDR2 SQIVND (reference sequence). The CDR3 DNA reads as TGTGCCAGTCTCGGACAGGGCGATTCACCCCTCCACTTT. Protein: CASLGQGDSPLHF.

The V call is TRBV19, the J call TRBJ1-5; 8 bases line up with TRBD1. Trimming cost V 5 bases and J 1 base; bases outside gene matches: 7. Per the germline V gene, CDR1 is LNHDA and CDR2 is SQIVND (reference sequence). The CDR3 has 16 residues. CDR3 residues: CASSPDRARSNQPQHF. The CDR3 DNA reads as TGTGCCAGTAGTCCGGACAGGGCGAGAAGCAATCAGCCCCAGCATTTT.

This chain joins TRBV4-2 and TRBJ2-2; D possibly corresponds to TRBD2 (6 bases). Germline loops: CDR1 LGHNA, CDR2 YNFKEQ. V lost 0 bases, J lost 2 bases, and 10 bases lay in between. This CDR3 spans 16 amino acids. The CDR3 bases are TGTGCCAGCAGCCAAGATGTTAGCGGTAACACCGGGGAGCTGTTTTTT. This gives the protein CASSQDVSGNTGELFF.

The rearrangement links TRBV21-1 to TRBJ1-5; the tabulated D call, TRBD1, remains unverified against the DNA. TRBV21-1 is an annotated pseudogene. The CDR3 has 15 amino acids. Here the CDR3 DNA reads TGTGCCAGCAGCCTCAAACCCGACACCTTATGTCCCCAGCATTTT. Encoded protein: CASSLKPDTLCPQHF.

This CDR3 is CASSFGGGGITDTQYF. Here the CDR3 DNA reads TGTGCCAGCAGCTTTGGAGGGGGGGGTATCACAGATACGCAGTATTTT. The J gene is TRBJ2-3, the V gene TRBV5-4; maybe TRBD2 (7 bases). Trimming stripped 2 bases from V and 2 bases from J, with 15 bases between. From germline, CDR1 is SGHNT and CDR2 YYREEE (reference sequence). This CDR3 is built from 16 residues. The full variable domain, completed using reference TRBV5-4 and TRBJ2-3, is ETGVTQSPTHLIKTRGQQVTLRCSSQSGHNTVSWYQQALGQGPQFIFQYYREEENGRGNFPPRFSGLQFPNYSSELNVNALELDDSALYLCASSFGGGGITDTQYFGPGTRLTVL.

The V and J genes are TRBV28 and TRBJ2-7; tentatively, D is TRBD2 (5 bases). Germline loops: CDR1 MDHEN, CDR2 SYDVKM. This CDR3 has 13 amino acids. V shed 7 bases and J shed 6 bases, with 16 bases lying between them. The CDR3 nucleotides are TGTGCCAGCACATTAGGTGTGAGCGGCGAGCAGTACTTC. It yields the protein CASTLGVSGEQYF.

This rearrangement joins TRBV29-1 to TRBJ2-7; TRBD1 aligns across 8 bases. Germline CDR1 reads SQVTM; CDR2 reads ANQGSEA. V lost 1 base to trimming and J lost 6 bases; unmatched junction nucleotides: 5. The CDR3 totals 13 residues. CDR3 in DNA: TGCAGCGTTGAAGGACAGGGGATGGGCGAGCAGTACTTC. It codes for CSVEGQGMGEQYF.

This clone was seen only once. The chain carries TRBV6-6 and TRBJ2-4, with unresolved D. The ends were cut back, 2 bases at V and 0 bases at J, with 5 bases in the middle. CDR3 length: 14 residues. Per the germline V gene, CDR1 is MNHNY and CDR2 is SVGAGI (reference sequence). CDR3 amino acids: CASSYSLAKNIQYF. As DNA, the CDR3 is TGTGCCAGCAGTTACAGCCTAGCCAAAAACATTCAGTACTTC.

The chain joins TRBV7-9 to TRBJ2-1; D is unclear. CDR1 is SEHNR and CDR2 is FQNEAQ in the germline V gene (reference sequence). With 2 bases removed from V and 6 bases from J, the gap between germline ends came to 2 bases. The CDR3 extends over 11 amino acids. The CDR3 DNA sequence: TGTGCCAGCAGCTTACTCAATGAGCAGTTCTTC. Residues: CASSLLNEQFF.

The genes are TRBV27 and TRBJ1-1; TRBD1 aligns across 12 bases. Germline V CDR1 and CDR2: MNHEY, SMNVEV (reference sequence). Trimming cost V 5 bases and J 9 bases; bases outside gene matches: 13. This CDR3 has 16 amino acids. The CDR3, as DNA: TGTGCCAGCAGTCCCCCCTTACGGGACAGGGGGCTTAAAGCTTTCTTT. This encodes CASSPPLRDRGLKAFF.

The genes are TRBV4-1 and TRBJ2-7; the D gene is possibly TRBD2 (5 bases). The V gene's germline CDR1 is MGHRA and CDR2 YSYEKL. The ends were cut back, 3 bases at V and 6 bases at J, with 18 bases in the middle. CDR3 length equals 15 residues. The CDR3 here is CASSQEDRFPGEQYF. The CDR3 coding sequence is TGCGCCAGCAGCCAGGAGGACCGTTTCCCGGGCGAGCAGTACTTC.

The chain joins TRBV7-2 to TRBJ1-2, with a weak D call TRBD1 (5 bases). V lost 4 bases to trimming and J lost 2 bases, with 14 bases between them. The germline gives CDR1 SGHTA, CDR2 FQGNSA. CDR3 length: 15 amino acids. Here the CDR3 DNA reads TGTGCCAGCAGCTCCCCGGCTAGACAGAACTATGGCTACACCTTC. It encodes CASSSPARQNYGYTF.